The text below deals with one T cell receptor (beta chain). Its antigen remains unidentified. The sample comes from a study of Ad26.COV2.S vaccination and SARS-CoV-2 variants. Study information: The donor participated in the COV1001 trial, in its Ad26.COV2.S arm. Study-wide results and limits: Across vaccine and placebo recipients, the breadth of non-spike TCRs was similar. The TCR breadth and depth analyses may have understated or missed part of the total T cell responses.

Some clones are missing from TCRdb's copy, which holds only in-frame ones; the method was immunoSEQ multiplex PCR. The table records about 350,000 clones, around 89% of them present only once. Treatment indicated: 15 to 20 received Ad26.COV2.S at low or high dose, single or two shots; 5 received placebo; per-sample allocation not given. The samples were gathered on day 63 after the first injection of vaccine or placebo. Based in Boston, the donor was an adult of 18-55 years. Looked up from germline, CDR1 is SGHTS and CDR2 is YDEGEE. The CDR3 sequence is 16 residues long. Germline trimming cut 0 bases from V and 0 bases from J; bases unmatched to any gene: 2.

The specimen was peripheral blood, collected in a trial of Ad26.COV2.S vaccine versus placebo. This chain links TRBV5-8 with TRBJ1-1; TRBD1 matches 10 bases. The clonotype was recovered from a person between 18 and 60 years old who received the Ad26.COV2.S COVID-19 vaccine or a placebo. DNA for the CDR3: TGTGCCAGCAGCTTGGGACAGGGGGCCCTGAACACTGAAGCTTTCTTT. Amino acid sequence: CASSLGQGALNTEAFF.